This T cell receptor (gamma chain) was recorded in a study of Vδ1+ human thymocytes. Study outcomes and limitations: Unlike peripheral blood Vdelta1+ controls, thymic delta-chain sequences included approximately 20% Vdelta2 and few Vdelta3. In the thymus, TRG and TRD repertoires looked highly polyclonal with Gaussian CDR3 lengths.

This CDR3 has 12 residues. Losses at the gene ends were 0 bases for V and 8 bases for J; bases not matched to a gene: 4. From germline, CDR1 is EGSNGY and CDR2 YDSYNSKV. RNA was extracted from the cells and then reverse transcribed. Pooled V-gene forward primers with one constant-region reverse primer generated the CDR3 amplicons by multiplex PCR. TCRdb re-called clones from the multiplex PCR reads via CATT. The sample holds about 36,000 gamma-chain clones, about 19% seen once. This clone was observed a handful of times. Antigen specificity is unknown. A clone one base away is much larger, so this may be a read error. Other DNA sequences in the same sample also yield this CDR3. The sorted cells were CD3+ Vdelta1+ Vdelta2- thymocytes from alphabeta-depleted thymus. Purity of the sorted Vdelta1+ thymocytes ranged from 98% to 99.6%.

The chain combines TRGV2 with TRGJ1 or TRGJ2. Sequenced sample: Vdelta1+ gamma-delta thymocytes from the thymus. Subset here: FACS-sorted CD3+ TCRalphabeta- TCRVdelta1+ TCRVdelta2- thymocytes. This sequence was found in a girl under three years old who had congenital heart surgery. CDR3 residues: CATWDGRHKKLF. The CDR3 DNA reads as TGTGCCACCTGGGACGGGCGGCATAAGAAACTCTTT.